This TCR beta chain derives from a study of blood T cell repertoires in COVID-19. Study-level background: The United States, Italy and Spain were the sources of the acute and convalescent COVID-19 samples.

Seattle patients were enrolled during active infection and followed longitudinally. In the original processing: Reference gene primer amplification gave nucleated cell count estimates. Measured with immunoSEQ multiplex PCR; TCRdb has only the in-frame clones, and not every one. V, J and clone size are those of that table, while D and trimming were read from the DNA. This repertoire shows 170,000 or so clones, around nine tenths found once; its top ten account for roughly 0.53%. The CDR3 extends over 15 amino acids. Unmatched junction bases numbered 13, after V lost 7 bases and J lost 5 bases. Per germline, CDR1 GTSNPN and CDR2 SVGIG (reference sequence).

The receptor comes from a man in his sixties with COVID-19, enrolled during active disease. The rearrangement joins TRBV30 to TRBJ2-2; 7 bases match TRBD2. Sequenced sample: peripheral blood. The CDR3 nucleotides are TGTGCCTCAAGTGGAGCAGGGCGGGGGACCGGGGAGCTGTTTTTT. Residues: CASSGAGRGTGELFF.